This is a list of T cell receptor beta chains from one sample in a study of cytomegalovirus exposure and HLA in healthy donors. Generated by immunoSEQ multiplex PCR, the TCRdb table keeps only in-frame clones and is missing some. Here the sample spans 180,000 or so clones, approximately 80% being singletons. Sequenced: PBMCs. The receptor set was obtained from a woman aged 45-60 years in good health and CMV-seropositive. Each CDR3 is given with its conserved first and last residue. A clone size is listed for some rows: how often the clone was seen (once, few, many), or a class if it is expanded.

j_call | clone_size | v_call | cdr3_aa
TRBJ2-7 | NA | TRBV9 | CASSVVGAGRSYEQYF
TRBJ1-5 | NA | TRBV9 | CASSPTGGADQPQHF
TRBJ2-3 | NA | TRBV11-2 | CASSYWAGTGDTDTQYF
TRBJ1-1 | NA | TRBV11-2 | CASSLEGTGNTEAFF
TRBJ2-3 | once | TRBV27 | CASSFWQSSTDTQYF
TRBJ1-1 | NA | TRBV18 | CASSLEGTEAFF
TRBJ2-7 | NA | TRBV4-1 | CASSRSLAGVSSYEQYF
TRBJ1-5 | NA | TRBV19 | CASSIEGVSNQPQHF
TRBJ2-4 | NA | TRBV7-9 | CASSFATGAIKNIQYF
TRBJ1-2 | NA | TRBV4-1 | CASSQATGVGYTF
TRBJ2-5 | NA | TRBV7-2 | CASSGRTSGTRETQYF
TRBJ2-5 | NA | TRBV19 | CASAGTSGRQTQYF
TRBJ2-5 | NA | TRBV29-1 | CSVAAGQETQYF
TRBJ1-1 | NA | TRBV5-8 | CASSSQGRSTEAFF
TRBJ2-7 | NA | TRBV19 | CASSIRQGAYEQYF
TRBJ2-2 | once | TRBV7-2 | CASSSGLGPTGELFF
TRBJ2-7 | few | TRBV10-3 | CAISALGEQYF
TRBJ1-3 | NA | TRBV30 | CAWSDGSGNTIYF
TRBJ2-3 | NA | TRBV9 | CASSVQGSTDTQYF
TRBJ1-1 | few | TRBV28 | CASSFFSGGGGHTEAFF
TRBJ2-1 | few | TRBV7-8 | CASSLALWGDEQFF
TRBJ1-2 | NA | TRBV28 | CASSLTATLYGYTF